These 32 T cell receptor beta chains were sequenced from one sample in a study of shared clonotypes between healthy human individuals. Using immunoSEQ multiplex PCR, the repertoire was profiled, and TCRdb retains in-frame clones only, with some absent. The sample carries roughly 760,000 clones, approximately 79% recorded once. Sequencing input: memory CD4+ T cells sorted from blood. Subset denoted: CD45RA-negative fraction. Receptor source: a woman aged 25 to 39 in good health.

The genes are TRBV9 and TRBJ2-1; TRBD1 is a possible D gene (5 bases). This CDR3 has 18 amino acids. The germline V and J ends were trimmed by 2 bases and 1 base, with 19 bases remaining between them. CDR1 is SGDLS, CDR2 YYNGEE, per germline. The CDR3 reads CASSVNPEVSGSYNEQFF. Written as DNA, the CDR3 is TGTGCCAGCAGCGTCAACCCGGAAGTGTCAGGGTCCTACAATGAGCAGTTCTTC.

CDR3 amino acids: CASSRDSRSEQYF. CDR3 DNA sequence: TGTGCCAGCAGTCGGGACAGCCGGTCCGAGCAGTACTTC. The chain joins TRBV28 to TRBJ2-7; TRBD1 aligns across 7 bases. The ends lost 5 bases at V and 6 bases at J; junction bases unmatched: 7. CDR1 is MDHEN, CDR2 SYDVKM, per germline. This CDR3 is built from 13 residues. The full variable domain, with the rest looked up from reference TRBV28 and TRBJ2-7, is DVKVTQSSRYLVKRTGEKVFLECVQDMDHENMFWYRQDPGLGLRLIYFSYDVKMKEKGDIPEGYSVSREKKERFSLILESASTNQTSMYLCASSRDSRSEQYFGPGTRLTVT.

This chain links TRBV21-1 with TRBJ2-7; the table calls TRBD1, which could not be checked here. TRBV21-1 is a documented pseudogene. This CDR3 is 13 amino acids long. CDR3 in DNA: TGTGCCAGCAGGGACAGATTTACCCCCGAGCAGTACTTC. It yields the protein CASRDRFTPEQYF.

CDR3 in amino acids: CSVGQTYTEAFF. Written as DNA, the CDR3 is TGCAGCGTGGGACAGACGTACACTGAAGCTTTCTTT. This sequence joins TRBV29-1 and TRBJ1-1; 7 positions agree with TRBD1. The V gene end was trimmed by 6 bases and the J gene end by 3 bases; junction bases not matched to a gene: 4. The CDR3 is 12 amino acids. In germline, CDR1 is SQVTM, CDR2 ANQGSEA.

The gene calls are TRBV7-8 and TRBJ2-2; TRBD1 agrees at 10 bases. CDR1 is SGHVS and CDR2 is FQNEAQ in the germline V gene. This CDR3 contains 15 residues. V lost 5 bases to trimming and J lost 5 bases; unmatched junction nucleotides: 5. DNA for the CDR3: TGTGCCAGCAGCCACCGGGACAGGGGAACCGGGGAGCTGTTTTTT. It yields the protein CASSHRDRGTGELFF.

This clone was counted a single time. The chain carries TRBV11-3 and TRBJ2-7; D unresolved. Germline loops: CDR1 SGHNT, CDR2 YENEEA. This CDR3 region has 12 residues. The V end was cut by 5 bases, the J end by 4 bases, with 9 bases between. The CDR3 DNA reads as TGTGCCAGCAGCAAGGATGGTTACGAGCAGTACTTC. Its translation is CASSKDGYEQYF.

The chain uses TRBV11-2 and TRBJ2-7; 7 bases map to TRBD1. The CDR3 is 15 amino acids. Germline lookup yields CDR1 SGHAT and CDR2 FQNNGV. Trimming at V came to 0 bases and at J to 6 bases, leaving 8 bases not matched to a gene. The CDR3 DNA reads TGTGCCAGCAGCTTAGATCGGGGACAGTGGTCCGAGCAGTACTTC. Translation: CASSLDRGQWSEQYF.

J is TRBJ2-4 and V is TRBV28; the D gene is possibly TRBD2 (5 bases). There are 15 residues in the CDR3. Trimming shortened V by 5 bases and J by 0 bases, and 11 bases separated the two germline ends. Germline lookup yields CDR1 MDHEN and CDR2 SYDVKM. The CDR3 here is CASSRLASAKNIQYF. CDR3 nucleotide sequence: TGTGCCAGCAGTCGTCTAGCCTCAGCCAAAAACATTCAGTACTTC.

This clone has just one count. The rearrangement uses TRBV5-8 and TRBJ2-1, with 11 nucleotides matching TRBD2. V shed 2 bases, J shed 8 bases, and the junction held 6 bases outside the gene matches. The CDR3 contains 15 residues. Per the germline V gene, CDR1 is SGHTS and CDR2 is YDEGEE. CDR3 sequence: CASSFSGRASYEQFF. The CDR3 nucleotides read TGTGCCAGCAGCTTTAGCGGGAGGGCCTCGTATGAGCAGTTCTTC. Variable domain in full (rest from reference TRBV5-8 and TRBJ2-1): EAGVTQSPTHLIKTRGQQATLRCSPISGHTSVYWYQQALGLGLQFLLWYDEGEERNRGNFPPRFSGRQFPNYSSELNVNALELEDSALYLCASSFSGRASYEQFFGPGTRLTVL.

A single count supports this clone. The chain employs TRBV7-6 and TRBJ1-4, with D perhaps TRBD1 (5 bases). CDR3 length: 13 amino acids. Germline loops: CDR1 SGHVS, CDR2 FNYEAQ. The V end was cut by 9 bases, the J end by 7 bases, with 15 bases between. For the CDR3, the DNA is TGTGCCAGTGCAGGGTGGGCCGGTGAAAAACTGTTTTTT. Encoded protein: CASAGWAGEKLFF.

This clone was detected a few times. The rearrangement uses TRBV25-1 and TRBJ2-5; weak D call: TRBD2 (6 bases). Germline assignment: CDR1 MGHDK and CDR2 SYGVNS. This CDR3 region has 14 residues. V was clipped by 1 base and J by 7 bases, with 13 bases between them. CDR3 DNA: TGTGCCAGCAGTGAATCTGGAGCCGGGGGGACCCAGTACTTC. Translated: CASSESGAGGTQYF.

The rearrangement uses TRBV10-3 and TRBJ2-1; possibly TRBD1 or TRBD2 for D (5 bases each). Looked up from germline, CDR1 is ENHRY and CDR2 is SYGVKD. The V end lost 8 bases, the J end lost 4 bases, and 21 bases lay between the germline ends. This CDR3 contains 16 residues. The CDR3 loop reads CAILSQGPTSYNEQFF. Here the CDR3 DNA reads TGTGCCATCCTCTCGCAGGGACCCACCTCTTACAATGAGCAGTTCTTC.

V usage is TRBV10-3 and J usage is TRBJ2-7; 8 bases align to TRBD1. Germline assignment: CDR1 ENHRY and CDR2 SYGVKD. This CDR3 contains 15 residues. The ends lost 5 bases at V and 7 bases at J; junction bases unmatched: 13. The CDR3 DNA follows: TGTGCCATCAGTTCCCTTGGACAGGGACCACGAGAGCAGTACTTC. Translation gives CAISSLGQGPREQYF.

V is TRBV27 and J is TRBJ2-3; 7 positions match TRBD2. Losses at the gene ends were 0 bases for V and 0 bases for J; bases not matched to a gene: 6. Germline loops: CDR1 MNHEY, CDR2 SMNVEV (reference sequence). The CDR3 is 17 residues long. CDR3 protein: CASSLSGRGSSTDTQYF. CDR3 nucleotides: TGTGCCAGCAGTTTATCGGGGCGGGGGTCTAGCACAGATACGCAGTATTTT.

This chain joins TRBV2 and TRBJ1-5; no definite D call. V was cut by 5 bases and J by 3 bases, with 5 bases left in between. This CDR3 contains 12 residues. The germline CDR1 and CDR2 sequences are SNHLY and FYNNEI. CDR3 in amino acids: CASSLTNQPQHF. The CDR3 bases are TGTGCCAGCAGTCTCACCAATCAGCCCCAGCATTTT.

The rearrangement uses TRBV5-1 and TRBJ2-3; 8 bases fit TRBD2. V shed 4 bases and J 3 bases; nucleotides not matched to a gene: 7. This CDR3 comprises 15 residues. Per the germline V gene, CDR1 is SGHRS and CDR2 is YFSETQ. CDR3 sequence: CASSLSGRETDTQYF. CDR3 DNA sequence: TGCGCCAGCAGCCTGAGCGGGAGAGAGACAGATACGCAGTATTTT. Based on the CDR3 plus reference TRBV5-1 and TRBJ2-3, the full variable domain is KAGVTQTPRYLIKTRGQQVTLSCSPISGHRSVSWYQQTPGQGLQFLFEYFSETQRNKGNFPGRFSGRQFSNSRSEMNVSTLELGDSALYLCASSLSGRETDTQYFGPGTRLTVL.

This chain links TRBV28 with TRBJ2-7, with a possible D match to TRBD1 (5 bases). CDR3 length: 15 amino acids. Germline CDR1 and CDR2: MDHEN and SYDVKM. Trimming shortened V by 3 bases and J by 5 bases, and 17 bases separated the two germline ends. The CDR3 sequence is CASSFAGKSRHEQYF. CDR3 sequence (DNA): TGTGCCAGCAGTTTTGCAGGGAAGTCGAGGCACGAGCAGTACTTC.

The rearrangement links TRBV7-9 to TRBJ2-1; 12 positions match TRBD2. CDR1 is SEHNR and CDR2 is FQNEAQ in the germline V gene (reference sequence). The length of the CDR3 is 14 residues. J gave up 7 bases and V 10 bases, and 8 bases lay outside the gene matches. The CDR3 sequence is CATLRTSGNNEQFF. The CDR3 bases are TGTGCCACCCTCCGGACTAGCGGGAATAATGAGCAGTTCTTC.

This chain links TRBV7-8 with TRBJ2-2; D gene uncertain. CDR3 length: 14 residues. CDR1 and CDR2 from the germline V gene are SGHVS and FQNEAQ. V was shortened by 4 bases and J by 2 bases, with 8 bases between the two germline ends. In nucleotides, the CDR3 is TGTGCCAGCAGCTCAAACGGAAACACCGGGGAGCTGTTTTTT. It translates to CASSSNGNTGELFF.

The table lists this clone with many counts. This rearrangement joins TRBV4-2 to TRBJ2-2; 12 bases match TRBD2. V shed 2 bases and J 6 bases; nucleotides not matched to a gene: 1. The CDR3 is 15 amino acids. In germline, CDR1 is LGHNA, CDR2 YNFKEQ. The CDR3 loop is CASSQPSGRAGELFF. The CDR3 DNA is TGTGCCAGCAGCCAACCTAGCGGGAGGGCCGGGGAGCTGTTTTTT.

In the case of this clone: This could be a read error, since a much larger clone is one nucleotide away. Within the sample, other DNA sequences also encode this same CDR3. The V gene is TRBV5-1, the J gene TRBJ2-1, with 7 bases fitting TRBD2. The CDR3 is 15 residues long. V was clipped by 0 bases and J by 3 bases; unmatched bases: 3. Germline V gene data show CDR1 as SGHRS and CDR2 as YFSETQ. Written as DNA, the CDR3 is TGCGCCAGCAGCTTGGCGAGCGGGAACTACAATGAGCAGTTCTTC. Residues: CASSLASGNYNEQFF.

The chain is built from TRBV12-5 and TRBJ2-1; unclear D gene. Trimming took off 2 bases at V and 7 bases at J, with 3 bases between the two ends. The CDR3 has 11 residues. The germline gives CDR1 LGHNT, CDR2 FRNRAP. CDR3 protein: CASGLLNEQFF. The DNA of the CDR3 is TGTGCTAGTGGTTTGTTAAATGAGCAGTTCTTC.

The genes are TRBV28 and TRBJ2-5; 9 bases are a match to TRBD1. V shed 6 bases, J shed 4 bases, and the junction held 12 bases outside the gene matches. Looked up from germline, CDR1 is MDHEN and CDR2 is SYDVKM. This CDR3 region has 16 residues. CDR3 sequence (DNA): TGTGCCAGCAGACGCTACGGGACAGGGATCAGAGAGACCCAGTACTTC. Protein: CASRRYGTGIRETQYF.

With respect to this clone: A far larger clone is just one base off, so this is likely a read error. At the DNA level, this CDR3 is encoded by other sequences in the same sample as well. This chain links TRBV19 with TRBJ2-7, with TRBD1 identical over 11 bases. V gave up 5 bases and J gave up 1 base; unmatched junction bases: 7. Germline V CDR1 and CDR2: LNHDA, SQIVND (reference sequence). CDR3 length: 16 amino acids. The CDR3 reads CASSPPGDRGSYEQYF. The CDR3 coding sequence is TGTGCCAGTAGTCCACCCGGGGACAGGGGGTCCTACGAGCAGTACTTC.

The chain couples TRBV19 to TRBJ1-2, with D hard to call. This CDR3 comprises 13 residues. The ends were cut back, 8 bases at V and 3 bases at J, with 13 bases in the middle. CDR1 and CDR2 (germline): LNHDA, SQIVND (reference sequence). As DNA, the CDR3 is TGTGCCAGTCGTCGTCCCTCTGACTATGGCTACACCTTC. It is translated as CASRRPSDYGYTF.

The chain is built from TRBV7-9 and TRBJ2-2, with 7 bases lining up with TRBD1. Germline V lookup: CDR1 SEHNR, CDR2 FQNEAQ (reference sequence). The CDR3 runs 15 residues. J gave up 0 bases and V 6 bases, and 4 bases lay outside the gene matches. DNA for the CDR3: TGTGCCAGCAGTAGACAGGGTTCGAACACCGGGGAGCTGTTTTTT. Translating it yields CASSRQGSNTGELFF.

J is TRBJ1-4 and V is TRBV28; no firm D call. There are 16 residues in the CDR3. Germline-derived CDR1 and CDR2 are MDHEN and SYDVKM. Trimming left V 1 base short and J 6 bases short, with 15 bases between. The CDR3 sequence: CASSLSPRRHHEKLFF. CDR3 in DNA: TGTGCCAGCAGTTTATCCCCCCGCCGGCACCATGAAAAACTGTTTTTT.

The rearrangement links TRBV30 to TRBJ1-2, with 7 positions matching TRBD1. This CDR3 comprises 17 residues. Unmatched junction bases numbered 14, after V lost 1 base and J lost 3 bases. The germline CDR1 and CDR2 sequences are GTSNPN and SVGIG (reference sequence). The DNA of the CDR3 is TGTGCCTGGAGTGCCGGCCCCGGGGCAGGGGGGTACTATGGCTACACCTTC. Residues: CAWSAGPGAGGYYGYTF.

This clone has a count of ten or more. This chain uses TRBV29-1 with TRBJ2-5; TRBD1 matches at 8 bases. J gave up 5 bases and V 6 bases, and 17 bases lay outside the gene matches. Germline CDR1 and CDR2: SQVTM and ANQGSEA. This CDR3 is built from 16 residues. CDR3 region: CSVPARTGSGWETQYF. The CDR3 DNA is TGCAGCGTGCCCGCCAGGACAGGGAGCGGTTGGGAGACCCAGTACTTC.

The chain combines TRBV25-1 with TRBJ2-1; 8 bases fit TRBD2. Germline-derived CDR1 and CDR2 are MGHDK and SYGVNS. V gave up 5 bases and J gave up 12 bases; unmatched junction bases: 12. The CDR3 consists of 14 residues. The CDR3 nucleotides read TGTGCCAGCAGTCGGACTAGCCACTCTTCGGGGCAGTTCTTC. The encoded protein is CASSRTSHSSGQFF.

The chain has TRBV2 and TRBJ2-1; 11 bases fit TRBD1. This CDR3 is 15 amino acids long. The V segment lost 5 bases and the J segment 4 bases; nucleotides outside the gene matches: 4. Germline CDR1 SNHLY, CDR2 FYNNEI. The CDR3 loop is CASSRDRGNYNEQFF. CDR3 bases: TGTGCCAGCAGTAGGGACAGGGGGAATTACAATGAGCAGTTCTTC.

The rearrangement links TRBV7-9 to TRBJ1-4; TRBD1 matches at 7 bases. Germline V gene sequence: CDR1 SEHNR, CDR2 FQNEAQ (reference sequence). The junction had 3 bases not matched to a gene; V was cut back by 5 bases and J by 3 bases. This CDR3 is built from 14 residues. CDR3 sequence (DNA): TGTGCCAGCAGCCACACAGGGGCTAATGAAAAACTGTTTTTT. This codes for CASSHTGANEKLFF.